This section outlines one T cell receptor beta chain sequence together with its context. The repertoire was sequenced with immunoSEQ multiplex PCR; TCRdb's copy has only in-frame clones and lacks some. The sample consists of 100,000 or so clones, about 90% of them appearing once. This specimen belongs to a study of blood T cell repertoires in COVID-19. Study as a whole: The United States, Italy and Spain supplied acute and convalescent COVID-19 samples.

The J segment lost 1 base and the V segment lost 0 bases, leaving 2 bases of the junction unmatched. The CDR3 totals 15 residues. Germline CDR1 LGHDT, CDR2 YNNKEL (reference sequence). This TCR came from a woman aged 50 to 60 with COVID-19, enrolled during active disease. The specimen was peripheral blood. The V and J genes are TRBV3-1 (or the pseudogene TRBV3-2) and TRBJ1-1, with TRBD1 matching 7 bases. The CDR3 nucleotides read TGTGCCAGCAGCCAAGAGGACAGGCGGAACACTGAAGCTTTCTTT. Protein product: CASSQEDRRNTEAFF.